This record covers a single T cell receptor beta chain. No cognate antigen has been identified for it. This sequence may be a read error, since a much larger clone differs from it by one base. Sequences SGHAT (CDR1) and FQNNGV (CDR2) are obtained from the germline V gene. From the cysteine through the phenylalanine, the CDR3 covers 14 amino acids. Here the CDR3 DNA is all that survives: 42 bases in frame from base 1. Deletion took 5 bases off V and 6 bases off J, with a span of 16 bases between the germline ends. The data derive from a study of T cells after yellow fever vaccination (dated by TCRdb to about 2019). As for the study more broadly: Libraries from fractions with low cell numbers were prepared with the SMART-Seq v4 Ultra Low Input RNA kit. To track T-cell clones before and after primary and booster YFV17D yellow fever vaccination, bulk TCR alpha and beta repertoires were sequenced longitudinally. The cohort comprised two healthy male donors, one aged 18 to 29 and one aged 30 to 40 years. Blood samples were taken at several timepoints before and after primary and secondary immunization, and bulk PBMC replicates and cell subsets were isolated. The research as a whole found: A small fraction of clonotypes showed up in both the CD4 and CD8 compartments, probably as a result of convergent recombination. Only a couple of donors were included in the study, so the extent to which the findings can be generalized is limited. Computational filtering was needed because FACS-sorted repertoires could contain abundant contaminating clonotypes from the bulk population. After the booster, most of the clones that had expanded following primary vaccination were detected again (almost 98% of CD4 and roughly 88% of CD8), which suggests that memory was broadly maintained. The secondary T-cell response was found to be weaker but faster than the primary response, with a peak reached on day 5 rather than on day 15.

The treatment or condition label of this sample denotes: live attenuated yellow fever vaccine strain. PBMCs were isolated from peripheral blood using a standard Ficoll-Paque protocol. Dynabeads CD4 and CD8 positive selection kits were used to isolate CD4 and CD8 T-cell fractions. TriZol was used to extract RNA from bulk PBMCs, CD4 and CD8 fractions, and dextramer-positive and dextramer-negative fractions. TCR cDNA was synthesized by 5'RACE template switching, through which a universal primer site and unique molecular identifiers were introduced. Priming of cDNA synthesis was performed from both the TCR alpha and TCR beta constant segments. Library amplification involved two PCR steps, and the second step added sample barcodes and sequencing adapters. Sequencing of libraries was done on Illumina HiSeq 2500 (2x100 bp) or NovaSeq (2x150 bp). The authors processed their data as follows. MIGEC was used to demultiplex reads and collapse the reads into UMI consensus sequences, and MiXCR was used for V(D)J alignment. Using edgeR on replicate PBMC samples, clonotypes were called vaccine-responding if FDR was below 0.01 and the log2 fold change was above 5 up to day 15. Bulk clonotypes were assigned CD4 or CD8 identity according to which sequenced CD4 or CD8 repertoire held them at higher abundance. TCRdb handled the public reads itself, with Q25 trimming in fastp and clone calling in MiXCR, and kept productive beta chains. One record per CDR3 amino acid sequence lists the most common genes and DNA. The V and J calls reflect TCRdb's pipeline rather than the authors' work. The sample yields about 110,000 distinct CDR3 sequences; 8.4% were counted once. The ten largest make up around 25% of the sample.

This receptor was taken from a man aged 30 to 45 who received the YFV17D yellow fever vaccine. This chain is built from TRBV11-2 and TRBJ2-5, with no reliable assignment of the D segment. The material was CD8+ T cells sorted from PBMCs, obtained 45 days after the yellow fever booster vaccination. The CDR3 loop reads CASSPRWGEKTQYF. The bases read TGTGCCAGCAGCCCTAGGTGGGGTGAAAAGACCCAGTACTTC. Reference TRBV11-2 and TRBJ2-5 genes cover what lies past the CDR3, so the full variable domain is EAGVAQSPRYKIIEKRQSVAFWCNPISGHATLYWYQQILGQGPKLLIQFQNNGVVDDSQLPKDRFSAERLKGVDSTLKIQPAKLEDSAVYLCASSPRWGEKTQYFGPGTRLLVL.